Following are 10 T cell receptor beta chains from one sample sequenced in a study of vaccination and CD4 T cells after COVID-19 (dated by TCRdb to the early 2020s). The time point label corresponds to: late sampling 161 to 241 days after vaccination in three convalescent patients. This sample's treatment or condition label indicates: roughly 10-day PBMC culture with coronavirus spike peptide pools or control peptides (ViraFEST assay). The library was prepared using PCR. The sequencer was an Illumina iSeq 100. DNA from cultured CD4+ T cells underwent TCR sequencing with the Oncomine TCR Beta short-read assay at the Johns Hopkins FTIC core. The raw public data were reprocessed by TCRdb itself: fastp quality trimming at Q25, MiXCR clonotype calling, in-frame beta chains only. When rows share a CDR3 protein, they turn into one entry using the most common DNA and genes. Across this sample there are tens of thousands of distinct CDR3 sequences, with approximately 40% seen only once. The ten largest clones add up to roughly 9.6% of the sample.

Their specific antigens are unknown. The starting material was CD4+ T cells from blood, cultured in vitro, obtained about 7 months after SARS-CoV-2 vaccination. These receptors all stem from a human donor who had recovered from COVID-19.

The genes are TRBV18 and TRBJ1-5; possible D gene TRBD1, 6 bases. V was shortened by 5 bases and J by 5 bases, with 10 bases between the two germline ends. Germline lookup yields CDR1 KGHSH and CDR2 LQKENI. CDR3 size: 13 residues. Here the CDR3 DNA reads TGTGCCAGCTCAGACAACAGGGATCAGCCCCAGCATTTT. This gives the protein CASSDNRDQPQHF. The entire variable domain, with the rest obtained from reference TRBV18 and TRBJ1-5, is as follows: NAGVMQNPRHLVRRRGQEARLRCSPMKGHSHVYWYRQLPEEGLKFMVYLQKENIIDESGMPKERFSAEFPKEGPSILRIQQVVRGDSAAYFCASSDNRDQPQHFGDGTRLSIL.

The V and J genes are TRBV4-1 and TRBJ2-2; D remains ambiguous. CDR1 is MGHRA, CDR2 YSYEKL, per germline. This CDR3 region has 12 residues. The germline V and J ends were trimmed by 4 bases and 3 bases, with 3 bases remaining between them. DNA of the CDR3: TGCGCCAGCAGCCCTTACACCGGGGAGCTGTTTTTT. This gives the protein CASSPYTGELFF.

This chain links TRBV27 with TRBJ2-5; the match to TRBD2 covers 11 bases. The CDR3 covers 15 residues. Trimming at V came to 6 bases and at J to 2 bases, leaving 5 bases not matched to a gene. Germline V gene lookup returns CDR1 MNHEY and CDR2 SMNVEV (reference sequence). The CDR3 coding sequence is TGTGCCAGCAGACTAGCGGGAGTGGGGCAAGAGACCCAGTACTTC. Its protein is CASRLAGVGQETQYF.

The rearrangement links TRBV5-1 to TRBJ2-5; D possibly uses TRBD1 or TRBD2 (5 bases each). The CDR3 covers 13 residues. In germline, CDR1 is SGHRS, CDR2 YFSETQ. Trimming stripped 0 bases from V and 5 bases from J, with 8 bases between. CDR3 residues: CASSLEGEETQYF. CDR3 bases: TGCGCCAGCAGCTTGGAAGGGGAGGAGACCCAGTACTTC.

V and J are TRBV6-1 and TRBJ2-5, with a possible D match to TRBD2 (6 bases). The CDR3 contains 15 residues. The V end was cut by 5 bases, the J end by 2 bases, with 15 bases between. Germline V gene lookup returns CDR1 MNHNS and CDR2 SASEGT. For the CDR3, the DNA is TGTGCCAGCAGTAGGACTACCTTGGATCAAGAGACCCAGTACTTC. This codes for CASSRTTLDQETQYF.

This chain connects TRBV18 to TRBJ1-1; D ambiguous. The CDR3 contains 15 residues. Germline assignment: CDR1 KGHSH and CDR2 LQKENI. Between the trimmed V and J ends, which lost 3 bases and 4 bases, there was a span of 15 bases. CDR3 in amino acids: CASSPNFVAVTEAFF. CDR3 nucleotides: TGTGCCAGCTCACCGAACTTCGTGGCAGTCACTGAAGCTTTCTTT.

The genes are TRBV7-2 and TRBJ2-7, with TRBD1 as a possible D gene (6 bases). The CDR3 sequence is 15 residues long. Between the trimmed V and J ends, which lost 2 bases and 3 bases, there was a span of 14 bases. CDR1 and CDR2 from the germline V gene are SGHTA and FQGNSA. This CDR3 is CASSLSKGVGYEQYF. DNA of the CDR3: TGTGCCAGCAGCTTATCTAAGGGGGTGGGCTACGAGCAGTACTTC.

The chain recombines TRBV2 with TRBJ1-1; D is unresolved. The V gene lost 4 bases and the J gene lost 7 bases, with 10 bases spanning the gap. This CDR3 has 12 amino acids. CDR1 is SNHLY and CDR2 is FYNNEI in the germline V gene. CDR3 nucleotides: TGTGCCAGCAGTGGGAGTGCACTTGAAGCTTTCTTT. Its translation: CASSGSALEAFF.

The chain uses TRBV28 and TRBJ1-2; D is uncertain. V lost 8 bases and J 8 bases, leaving 15 bases between the germline ends. Germline CDR1 is MDHEN and CDR2 is SYDVKM. This CDR3 is 12 amino acids long. CDR3 region: CASLENSYGYTF. For the CDR3, the DNA is TGTGCCAGCTTAGAGAACAGTTACGGCTACACCTTC.

CDR3 amino acids: CASSFLAGDIAEQFF. The CDR3 nucleotides read TGTGCCAGCAGTTTCCTAGCGGGAGATATCGCTGAGCAGTTCTTC. V is TRBV28 and J is TRBJ2-1, with TRBD2 matching 10 bases. V shed 3 bases, J shed 9 bases, and the junction held 8 bases outside the gene matches. The CDR3 covers 15 residues. Germline CDR1 MDHEN, CDR2 SYDVKM.